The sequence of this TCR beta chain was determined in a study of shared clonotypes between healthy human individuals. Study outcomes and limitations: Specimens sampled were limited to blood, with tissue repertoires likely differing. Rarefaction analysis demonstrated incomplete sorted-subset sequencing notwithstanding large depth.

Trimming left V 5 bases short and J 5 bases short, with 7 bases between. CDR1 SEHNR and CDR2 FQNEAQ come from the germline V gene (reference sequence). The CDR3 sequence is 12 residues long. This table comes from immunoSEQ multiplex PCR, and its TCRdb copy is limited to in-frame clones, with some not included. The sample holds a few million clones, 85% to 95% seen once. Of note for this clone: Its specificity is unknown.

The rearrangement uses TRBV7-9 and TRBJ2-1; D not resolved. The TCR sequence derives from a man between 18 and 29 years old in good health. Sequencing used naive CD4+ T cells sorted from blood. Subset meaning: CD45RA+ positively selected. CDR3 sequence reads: CASSQRDNEQFF. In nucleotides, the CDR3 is TGTGCCAGCAGCCAAAGAGACAATGAGCAGTTCTTC. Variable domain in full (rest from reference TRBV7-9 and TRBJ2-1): DTGVSQNPRHKITKRGQNVTFRCDPISEHNRLYWYRQTLGQGPEFLTYFQNEAQLEKSRLLSDRFSAERPKGSFSTLEIQRTEQGDSAMYLCASSQRDNEQFFGPGTRLTVL.